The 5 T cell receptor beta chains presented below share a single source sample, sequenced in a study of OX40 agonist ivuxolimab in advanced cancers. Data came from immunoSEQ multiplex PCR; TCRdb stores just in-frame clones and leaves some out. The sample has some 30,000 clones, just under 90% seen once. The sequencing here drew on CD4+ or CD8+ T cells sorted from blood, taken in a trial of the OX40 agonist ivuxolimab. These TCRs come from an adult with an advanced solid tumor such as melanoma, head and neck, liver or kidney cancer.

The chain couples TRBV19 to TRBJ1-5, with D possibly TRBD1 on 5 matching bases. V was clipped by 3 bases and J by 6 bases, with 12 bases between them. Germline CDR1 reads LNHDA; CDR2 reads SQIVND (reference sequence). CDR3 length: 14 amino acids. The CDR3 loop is CASSMVGTSQPQHF. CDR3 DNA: TGTGCCAGTAGTATGGTCGGGACGAGTCAGCCCCAGCATTTT.

The CDR3 protein is CASSLGGFQETQYF. CDR3 sequence (DNA): TGTGCCAGCAGCCTCGGCGGGTTTCAAGAGACCCAGTACTTC. This chain links TRBV9 with TRBJ2-5; tentative D call: TRBD2 (5 bases). Germline CDR1 and CDR2: SGDLS and YYNGEE. V was trimmed by 4 bases and J by 2 bases, leaving 12 bases between them. The CDR3 is 14 residues long. The full variable domain, rest sourced from reference TRBV9 and TRBJ2-5, is DSGVTQTPKHLITATGQRVTLRCSPRSGDLSVYWYQQSLDQGLQFLIQYYNGEERAKGNILERFSAQQFPDLHSELNLSSLELGDSALYFCASSLGGFQETQYFGPGTRLLVL.

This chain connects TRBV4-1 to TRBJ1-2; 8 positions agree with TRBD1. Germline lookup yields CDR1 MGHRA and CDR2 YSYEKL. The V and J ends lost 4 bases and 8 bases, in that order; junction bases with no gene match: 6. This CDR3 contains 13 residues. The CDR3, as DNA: TGCGCCAGCAGCCGGATTACAGGGGGAGGCTACACCTTC. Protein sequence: CASSRITGGGYTF.

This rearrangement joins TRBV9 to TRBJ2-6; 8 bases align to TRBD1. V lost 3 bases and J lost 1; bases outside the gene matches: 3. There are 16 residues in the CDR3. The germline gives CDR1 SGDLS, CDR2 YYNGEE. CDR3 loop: CASSGRQGSGANVLTF. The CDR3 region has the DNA TGTGCCAGCAGCGGAAGACAGGGGTCTGGGGCCAACGTCCTGACTTTC.

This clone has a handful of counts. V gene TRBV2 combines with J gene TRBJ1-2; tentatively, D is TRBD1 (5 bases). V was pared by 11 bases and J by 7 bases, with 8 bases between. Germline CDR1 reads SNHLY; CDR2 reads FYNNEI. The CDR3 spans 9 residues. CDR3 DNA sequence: TGTGCCGCCGGGGCTGGCTACACCTTC. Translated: CAAGAGYTF.